This entry concerns a single T cell receptor (beta chain). Germline CDR1 reads GTSNPN; CDR2 reads SVGIG (reference sequence). This CDR3 region has 13 residues. Trimming took 0 bases from V and 3 from J, leaving 8 bases between them. Original processing notes: How many nucleated cells were present was estimated from reference gene primer amplification. Profiled with immunoSEQ multiplex PCR; TCRdb holds only in-frame clones, not every one. V and J calls and clone size are given by that table; D and trimming were obtained from the DNA. Among 100,000 to 150,000 clones listed, roughly 80% were seen once. This sample was included in a study of blood T cell repertoires in COVID-19.

The clonotype comes from a woman between 45 and 60 years old with acute or convalescent COVID-19. The specimen was peripheral blood. The gene calls are TRBV30 and TRBJ1-1; D is uncertain. CDR3 region: CAWSVRFDTEAFF. The CDR3 coding sequence is TGTGCCTGGAGTGTACGGTTCGACACTGAAGCTTTCTTT.